Following are 2 T cell receptor beta chains from one sample sequenced in a study of identifying expanded T cells in peripheral blood. Clones were read by immunoSEQ multiplex PCR, and TCRdb kept only the in-frame ones, dropping some. The sample holds approximately 90,000 clones, 85% seen once. Sequences were obtained from blood. The receptors were gathered from a person aged 18 to 75 in good health.

This clone was seen a handful of times. This sequence joins TRBV7-2 and TRBJ2-5; maybe TRBD2 (7 bases). Trimming shortened V by 5 bases and J by 0 bases, and 19 bases separated the two germline ends. CDR3 length equals 17 residues. CDR1 and CDR2 from the germline V gene are SGHTA and FQGNSA. The chain's CDR3 is CASSPMVGGAYQETQYF. The CDR3 nucleotides read TGTGCCAGCAGCCCGATGGTTGGGGGGGCTTACCAAGAGACCCAGTACTTC. Full variable domain (remainder filled in from reference TRBV7-2 and TRBJ2-5): GAGVSQSPSNKVTEKGKDVELRCDPISGHTALYWYRQSLGQGLEFLIYFQGNSAPDKSGLPSDRFSAERTGGSVSTLTIQRTQQEDSAVYLCASSPMVGGAYQETQYFGPGTRLLVL.

The J gene is TRBJ2-5, the V gene TRBV6-6; 7 bases are shared with TRBD1. CDR3 length equals 15 residues. Trimming cost V 3 bases and J 2 bases; bases outside gene matches: 6. CDR1 and CDR2 from the germline V gene are MNHNY and SVGAGI (reference sequence). The CDR3 nucleotides read TGTGCCAGCAGTTATCCCGGGACAGCACAAGAGACCCAGTACTTC. Translation gives CASSYPGTAQETQYF.